These 18 T cell receptor beta chains originate from one sample sequenced in a study of shared clonotypes between healthy human individuals. The data were produced by immunoSEQ multiplex PCR, yet TCRdb's version contains in-frame clones alone and is incomplete. The repertoire holds around 2.5 million clones, approximately 93% seen once, with roughly 0.39% in the top ten. Sequenced: naive CD4+ T cells from PBMCs. Subset given: CD45RA+ positively selected. These receptors came from a man younger than 35 in good health. Some clones in this sample may be carry-over from other donors' samples.

The V gene is TRBV6-1, the J gene TRBJ2-5; 9 nucleotides line up with TRBD1. J lost 4 bases, V lost 2 bases, and 5 bases had no gene match. The CDR3 sequence is 15 residues long. The germline gives CDR1 MNHNS, CDR2 SASEGT. CDR3 protein: CASSENRGQGETQYF. In DNA, the CDR3 is TGTGCCAGCAGTGAAAACAGGGGGCAGGGAGAGACCCAGTACTTC.

The V call is TRBV10-2, the J call TRBJ2-7; D might be TRBD1 (5 bases). Germline V gene sequence: CDR1 WSHSY, CDR2 SAAADI. The CDR3 sequence is 15 residues long. Deletions cut 6 bases from V and 5 bases from J, with 20 bases between. This CDR3 is CASRDLRTYLDEQYF. CDR3 bases: TGCGCCAGCAGGGATCTCCGGACATATCTGGACGAGCAGTACTTC.

The chain employs TRBV6-4 and TRBJ1-2, with D perhaps TRBD1 (6 bases). The V and J ends lost 0 bases and 4 bases respectively, with 9 bases between them. Germline V lookup: CDR1 MRHNA, CDR2 SNTAGT. The CDR3 covers 14 residues. The CDR3 DNA reads as TGTGCCAGCAGTGACTCCGGGGGGCCCTATGGCTACACCTTC. Its protein product is CASSDSGGPYGYTF.

V gene TRBV14 combines with J gene TRBJ1-1; D remains ambiguous. This CDR3 contains 15 residues. Germline V lookup: CDR1 SGHDN, CDR2 FVKESK. V was shortened by 1 base and J by 2 bases, with 11 bases between the two germline ends. CDR3 protein: CASSQVGADNTEAFF. CDR3 bases: TGTGCCAGCAGCCAAGTCGGAGCAGACAACACTGAAGCTTTCTTT.

CDR3 in amino acids: CASSVLASGIDEQFF. CDR3 in DNA: TGTGCCAGCAGCGTTTTGGCTAGCGGGATAGATGAGCAGTTCTTC. The V call is TRBV9, the J call TRBJ2-1; TRBD2 agrees at 9 bases. V trimming: 2 bases; J trimming: 8 bases; junction bases outside the gene matches: 8. The length of the CDR3 is 15 residues. Germline values: CDR1 SGDLS, CDR2 YYNGEE.

The chain employs TRBV5-4 and TRBJ2-1, with 10 nucleotides matching TRBD2. The ends lost 0 bases at V and 6 bases at J; junction bases unmatched: 3. CDR1 SGHNT and CDR2 YYREEE come from the germline V gene (reference sequence). This CDR3 spans 15 amino acids. This CDR3 is CASSLGSGRANEQFF. Written as DNA, the CDR3 is TGTGCCAGCAGCTTGGGCAGCGGGAGGGCCAATGAGCAGTTCTTC.

The DNA of the CDR3 is TGTGCCAGCAGCCGCCGACTAGCGGAGGAAGACAATGAGCAGTTCTTC. This encodes CASSRRLAEEDNEQFF. The V gene is TRBV4-2, the J gene TRBJ2-1; TRBD2 aligns across 9 bases. Germline CDR1 is LGHNA and CDR2 is YNFKEQ. Unmatched junction bases numbered 9, after V lost 4 bases and J lost 5 bases. CDR3 length: 16 residues.

CDR3 coding DNA: TGTGCCAGCAGTCGACAGGGGGACTCCTATGGCTACACCTTC. Protein sequence: CASSRQGDSYGYTF. The chain employs TRBV6-5 and TRBJ1-2, with 9 bases identical to TRBD1. This CDR3 is 14 amino acids long. CDR1 is MNHEY, CDR2 SVGAGI, per germline. Trimming removed 5 bases from V and 4 bases from J; junction bases left unmatched: 5.

With respect to this clone: One end of the junction varies from germline; a read error may be responsible. V usage is TRBV6-1 and J usage is TRBJ2-3; possibly TRBD1 for D (6 bases). The germline gives CDR1 MNHNS, CDR2 SASEGT. The CDR3 totals 11 residues. Here the CDR3 reads CASSSTGTQYF. CDR3 DNA sequence: TGTGCCAGCAGTTCGACAGGTACGCAGTATTTT.

This chain uses TRBV11-1 with TRBJ2-5; the match to TRBD2 covers 10 bases. Losses at the gene ends were 1 base for V and 5 bases for J; bases not matched to a gene: 4. The CDR3 spans 15 residues. Germline values: CDR1 SGHAT, CDR2 FQDESV (reference sequence). CDR3: CASSLGRTSGETQYF. For the CDR3, the DNA is TGTGCCAGCAGCTTAGGTAGGACTAGCGGCGAGACCCAGTACTTC.

V gene TRBV7-3 combines with J gene TRBJ2-5; D ambiguous. The CDR3 is 13 residues long. The germline V gene encodes CDR1 SGHTA and CDR2 FQGTGA. V gave up 2 bases and J gave up 2 bases, with 6 bases separating them. As DNA, the CDR3 is TGTGCCAGCAGCTTAGCGCGGCAAGAGACCCAGTACTTC. Amino acid sequence: CASSLARQETQYF.

This clone was detected only a few times. This rearrangement joins TRBV7-8 to TRBJ1-1; no reliable D call. Germline V gene data show CDR1 as SGHVS and CDR2 as FQNEAQ. CDR3 length: 14 amino acids. Trimming shortened V by 1 base and J by 2 bases, and 8 bases separated the two germline ends. CDR3: CASSLGIPNTEAFF. As DNA, the CDR3 is TGTGCCAGCAGCTTAGGAATCCCTAACACTGAAGCTTTCTTT.

The rearrangement links TRBV7-2 to TRBJ1-1, with a weak D call TRBD1 (5 bases). This CDR3 region has 14 residues. V was shortened by 5 bases and J by 0 bases, with 10 bases between the two germline ends. Germline CDR1 is SGHTA and CDR2 is FQGNSA. In nucleotides, the CDR3 is TGTGCCAGCAGCCTTGGACATCTGAACACTGAAGCTTTCTTT. Translated: CASSLGHLNTEAFF.

The V call is TRBV7-9, the J call TRBJ1-5; D might be TRBD1 (5 bases). Germline V gene data show CDR1 as SEHNR and CDR2 as FQNEAQ (reference sequence). Trimming pared 0 bases from V and 11 bases from J, leaving 14 bases between. There are 14 residues in the CDR3. CDR3 coding DNA: TGTGCCAGCAGCTTAGCAGGGGCCGTAGGGGCCCAGCATTTT. Translated: CASSLAGAVGAQHF.

The gene calls are TRBV27 and TRBJ2-2, with 7 bases aligning to TRBD2. The CDR3 totals 17 residues. With 7 bases clipped from V and 1 base from J, the junction kept 12 bases outside the gene matches. Germline assignment: CDR1 MNHEY and CDR2 SMNVEV (reference sequence). CDR3 protein: CASTWRGSSRNTGELFF. DNA of the CDR3: TGTGCCAGCACGTGGCGGGGGTCTAGCAGGAACACCGGGGAGCTGTTTTTT.

This sequence joins TRBV5-1 and TRBJ2-2; TRBD2 agrees at 13 bases. The CDR3 runs to 17 residues. Trimming at V came to 4 bases and at J to 6 bases, leaving 9 bases not matched to a gene. From germline, CDR1 is SGHRS and CDR2 YFSETQ. CDR3 sequence (DNA): TGCGCCAGCAGCGCCGCACTAGCGGGAGGGCTATCCGGGGAGCTGTTTTTT. Its translation is CASSAALAGGLSGELFF.

The chain combines TRBV6-6 with TRBJ2-7; the D gene could be TRBD1 or TRBD2 (6 bases each). Germline V gives CDR1 MNHNY, CDR2 SVGAGI (reference sequence). Trimming cost V 6 bases and J 4 bases, with 19 bases left between them. The CDR3 runs 15 residues. CDR3 coding DNA: TGTGCCAGCAGCCCACAGGGAGGATTGCGATACGAGCAGTACTTC. This gives the protein CASSPQGGLRYEQYF.

J is TRBJ1-4 and V is TRBV5-1; no definite D call. This CDR3 contains 15 residues. Germline V gene data show CDR1 as SGHRS and CDR2 as YFSETQ. With 0 bases removed from V and 0 bases from J, the gap between germline ends came to 6 bases. The CDR3 nucleotides read TGCGCCAGCAGCTTGGTTGGCTCAACTAATGAAAAACTGTTTTTT. Protein product: CASSLVGSTNEKLFF.